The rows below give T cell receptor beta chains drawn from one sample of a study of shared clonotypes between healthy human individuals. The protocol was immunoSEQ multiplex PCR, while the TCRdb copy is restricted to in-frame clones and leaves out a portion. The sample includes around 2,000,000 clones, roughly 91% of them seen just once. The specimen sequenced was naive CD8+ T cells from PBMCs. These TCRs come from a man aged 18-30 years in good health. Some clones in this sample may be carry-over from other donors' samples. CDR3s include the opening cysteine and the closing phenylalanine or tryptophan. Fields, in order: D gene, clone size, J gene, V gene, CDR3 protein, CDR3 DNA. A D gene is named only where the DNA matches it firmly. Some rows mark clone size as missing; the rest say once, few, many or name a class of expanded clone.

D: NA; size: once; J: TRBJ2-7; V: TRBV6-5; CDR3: CASSSAYEQYF; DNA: TGTGCCAGCAGTTCTGCCTACGAGCAGTACTTC
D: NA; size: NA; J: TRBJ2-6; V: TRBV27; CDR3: CASTYSGANVLTF; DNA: TGTGCCAGCACTTACTCTGGGGCCAACGTCCTGACTTTC
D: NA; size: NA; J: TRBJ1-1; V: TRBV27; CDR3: CASLGEGKEAFF; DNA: TGTGCCAGCTTGGGGGAAGGGAAGGAAGCTTTCTTT
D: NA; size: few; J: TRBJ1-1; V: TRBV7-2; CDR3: CASSLILAVNTEAFF; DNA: TGTGCCAGCAGCTTAATTTTAGCGGTGAACACTGAAGCTTTCTTT
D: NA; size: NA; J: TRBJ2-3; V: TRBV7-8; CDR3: CASSRLLVGTDTQYF; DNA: TGTGCCAGCAGCCGGTTACTAGTTGGCACAGATACGCAGTATTTT
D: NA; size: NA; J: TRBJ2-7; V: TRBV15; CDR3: CATSRGLWAGQDYEQYF; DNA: TGTGCCACCAGCAGGGGTTTATGGGCAGGGCAGGATTACGAGCAGTACTTC
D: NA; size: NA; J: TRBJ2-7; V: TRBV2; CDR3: CARTSDVGSYEQYF; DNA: TGTGCCAGGACTTCAGACGTCGGCTCCTACGAGCAGTACTTC
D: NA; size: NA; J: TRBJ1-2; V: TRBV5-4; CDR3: CASSLTSYLPGGYTF; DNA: TGTGCCAGCAGCTTAACCAGCTACCTCCCAGGTGGCTACACCTTC
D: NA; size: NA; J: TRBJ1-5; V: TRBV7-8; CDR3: CASSLDSVNQPQHF; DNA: TGTGCCAGCAGCCTGGACAGCGTCAATCAGCCCCAGCATTTT
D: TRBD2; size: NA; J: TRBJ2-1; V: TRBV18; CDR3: CASSPPPGGSYNEQFF; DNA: TGTGCCAGCTCACCCCCTCCGGGAGGGTCCTACAATGAGCAGTTCTTC
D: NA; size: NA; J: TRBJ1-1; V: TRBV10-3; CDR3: CAISESRGLNTEAFF; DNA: TGTGCCATCAGTGAGTCCCGGGGTCTGAACACTGAAGCTTTCTTT
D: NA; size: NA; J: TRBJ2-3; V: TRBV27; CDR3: CASSFSRRRGSTDTQYF; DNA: TGTGCCAGCAGTTTTTCCCGCCGTAGGGGGAGTACAGATACGCAGTATTTT
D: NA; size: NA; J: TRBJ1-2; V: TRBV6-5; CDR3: CASSYSSGSLNYGYTF; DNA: TGTGCCAGCAGTTACTCCTCCGGCAGCTTAAACTATGGCTACACCTTC
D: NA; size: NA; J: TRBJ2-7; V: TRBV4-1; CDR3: CASSQRVGGAQRREQYF; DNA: TGCGCCAGCAGCCAAAGGGTCGGGGGTGCACAACGTCGGGAGCAGTACTTC
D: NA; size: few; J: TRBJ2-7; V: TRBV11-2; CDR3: CASSLIYEQYF; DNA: TGTGCCAGCAGCTTAATCTACGAGCAGTACTTC
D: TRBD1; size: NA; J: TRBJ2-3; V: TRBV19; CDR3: CASSAAGGASTDTQYF; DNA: TGTGCCAGTAGTGCGGCAGGGGGCGCGAGCACAGATACGCAGTATTTT
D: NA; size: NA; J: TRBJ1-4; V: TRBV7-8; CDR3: CASSPLRAGGDEKLFF; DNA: TGTGCCAGCAGCCCCTTAAGGGCCGGAGGTGATGAAAAACTGTTTTTT
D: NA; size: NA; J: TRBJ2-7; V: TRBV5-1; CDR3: CASSLAPAEQYEQYF; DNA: TGCGCCAGCAGCTTGGCCCCAGCGGAACAGTACGAGCAGTACTTC
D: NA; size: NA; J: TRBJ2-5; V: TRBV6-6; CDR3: CASFSSQETQYF; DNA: TGTGCCAGCTTCAGCTCCCAAGAGACCCAGTACTTC
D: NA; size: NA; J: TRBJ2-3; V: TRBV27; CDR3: CASSLWGRSRTVDTQYF; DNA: TGTGCCAGCAGTTTATGGGGGCGGTCTAGGACGGTGGATACGCAGTATTTT
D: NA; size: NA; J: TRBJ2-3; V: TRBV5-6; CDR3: CASSLELAGPTDTQYF; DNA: TGTGCCAGCAGCTTGGAGTTGGCAGGGCCGACAGATACGCAGTATTTT
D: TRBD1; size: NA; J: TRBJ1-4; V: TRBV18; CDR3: CASSFTGAPATNEKLFF; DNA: TGTGCCAGCTCATTCACAGGGGCCCCAGCAACTAATGAAAAACTGTTTTTT
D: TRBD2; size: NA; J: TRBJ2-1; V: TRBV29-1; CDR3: CSVEGVAGEAYNEQFF; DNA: TGCAGCGTTGAAGGGGTAGCGGGAGAGGCCTACAATGAGCAGTTCTTC
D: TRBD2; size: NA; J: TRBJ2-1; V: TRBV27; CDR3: CASTELAGGGEQFF; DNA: TGTGCCAGCACCGAACTAGCGGGAGGGGGTGAGCAGTTCTTC
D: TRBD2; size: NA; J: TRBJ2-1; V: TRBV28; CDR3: CASSFAGVVYNEQFF; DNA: TGTGCCAGCAGTTTCGCGGGAGTCGTCTACAATGAGCAGTTCTTC
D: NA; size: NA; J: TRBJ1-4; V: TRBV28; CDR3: CASSFPQGLEQLFF; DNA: TGTGCCAGCAGTTTCCCACAGGGACTTGAACAACTGTTTTTT
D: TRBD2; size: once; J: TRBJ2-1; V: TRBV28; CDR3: CASSFLLRAGGPDNEQFF; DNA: TGTGCCAGCAGTTTTTTACTTCGCGCGGGAGGGCCCGACAATGAGCAGTTCTTC
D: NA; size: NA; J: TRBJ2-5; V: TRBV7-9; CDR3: CASSLAINQETQYF; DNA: TGTGCCAGCAGCTTAGCAATAAACCAAGAGACCCAGTACTTC
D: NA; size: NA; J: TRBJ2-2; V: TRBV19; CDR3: CASSIGGGHTPGELFF; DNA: TGTGCCAGTAGTATTGGGGGAGGCCATACCCCCGGGGAGCTGTTTTTT
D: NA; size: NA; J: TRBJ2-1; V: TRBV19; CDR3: CASSMVYLQNNEQFF; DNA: TGTGCCAGTAGTATGGTTTACCTTCAAAACAATGAGCAGTTCTTC
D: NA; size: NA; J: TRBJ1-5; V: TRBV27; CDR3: CASSLRDFQPQHF; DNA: TGTGCCAGCAGTTTACGGGACTTCCAGCCCCAGCATTTT
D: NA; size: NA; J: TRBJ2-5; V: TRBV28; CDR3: CASSLVGNQETQYF; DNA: TGTGCCAGCAGTTTAGTTGGCAACCAAGAGACCCAGTACTTC
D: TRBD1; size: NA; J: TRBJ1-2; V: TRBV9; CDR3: CASSVGQGADGYTF; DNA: TGTGCCAGCAGCGTAGGCCAGGGGGCCGATGGCTACACCTTC
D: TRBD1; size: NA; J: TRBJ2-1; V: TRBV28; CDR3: CASSLWGQGADNEQFF; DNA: TGTGCCAGCAGTTTATGGGGACAGGGGGCCGACAATGAGCAGTTCTTC
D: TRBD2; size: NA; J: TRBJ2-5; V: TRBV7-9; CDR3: CASSLGLAGETQYF; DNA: TGTGCCAGCAGCTTAGGACTAGCGGGAGAGACCCAGTACTTC
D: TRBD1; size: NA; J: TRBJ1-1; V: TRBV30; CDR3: CAWEPGGNTEAFF; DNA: TGTGCCTGGGAGCCAGGGGGAAACACTGAAGCTTTCTTT
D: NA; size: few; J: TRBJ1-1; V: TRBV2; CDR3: CASSEGQRNTEAFF; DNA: TGTGCCAGCAGTGAAGGACAGAGGAACACTGAAGCTTTCTTT
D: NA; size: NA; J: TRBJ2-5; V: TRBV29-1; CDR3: CSVHTPLLETQYF; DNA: TGCAGCGTGCACACTCCCCTCCTGGAGACCCAGTACTTC
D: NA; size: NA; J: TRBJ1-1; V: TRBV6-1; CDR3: CASSEGSETEAFF; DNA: TGTGCCAGCAGTGAAGGGTCCGAAACTGAAGCTTTCTTT
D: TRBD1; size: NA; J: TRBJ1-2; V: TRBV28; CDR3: CASSPLRDSHLYGYTF; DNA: TGTGCCAGCAGTCCCCTCCGGGACAGTCATCTTTATGGCTACACCTTC
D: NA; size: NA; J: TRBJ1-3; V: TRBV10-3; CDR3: CAISLSLTSGSGNTIYF; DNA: TGTGCCATCAGCCTCAGCCTGACCTCAGGCTCTGGAAACACCATATATTTT